These 32 T cell receptor beta chains came from one sample sequenced in a study of T-cell memory formation after mild COVID-19 (dated by TCRdb to 2020 to 2023). Libraries were built with 5' RACE. TCRdb names Illumina NovaSeq 6000 as the instrument used. Using fastp trimming at Q25 and MiXCR clonotype assembly, TCRdb reanalyzed the public sequencing data and kept in-frame beta chains. When rows share a CDR3 protein, they turn into one entry using the most common DNA and genes. In this sample the table shows roughly 130,000 distinct CDR3 sequences, more than 15% of which occur a single time. The top ten clonotypes cover more than 11% of the sample. The specimen sequenced was PBMCs or a T cell subset sorted from them (not recorded which). All receptors derive from an adult woman who had mild COVID-19 (a few samples of this study predate the infection). The sample titles of this study are shuffled in the database, so cell type and time point are left out; the donor was told from shared clones.

J is TRBJ2-3 and V is TRBV12-3 or TRBV12-4; D perhaps matches TRBD1 (5 bases). Trimming took 8 bases from V and 0 from J, leaving 12 bases between them. The CDR3 contains 14 residues. The CDR3 loop reads CASGAGASTDTQYF. DNA for the CDR3: TGTGCCAGCGGCGCTGGGGCTAGCACAGATACGCAGTATTTT.

CDR3 nucleotide sequence: TGTGCCTGGAGTGTACGGGGCAGTTACAATCAGCCCCAGCATTTT. Amino acid sequence: CAWSVRGSYNQPQHF. The V call is TRBV30, the J call TRBJ1-5, with a possible D match to TRBD1 (5 bases). The CDR3 length is 15 residues. V was pared by 0 bases and J by 3 bases, with 12 bases between. Germline V gene sequence: CDR1 GTSNPN, CDR2 SVGIG (reference sequence).

This chain connects TRBV12-3 or TRBV12-4 to TRBJ1-5; D call uncertain. Between the trimmed V and J ends, which lost 6 bases and 9 bases, there was a span of 15 bases. The CDR3 covers 13 residues. CDR3 sequence (DNA): TGTGCCAGCAGGGACCGAGCCCCTGGGCCCCAGCATTTT. Encoded protein: CASRDRAPGPQHF.

The chain couples TRBV12-3 or TRBV12-4 to TRBJ1-2; D is uncertain. The CDR3 totals 14 residues. Trimming took 3 bases from V and 6 from J, leaving 14 bases between them. CDR3 protein: CASSFSLGKHGYTF. Here the CDR3 DNA reads TGTGCCAGCAGTTTCAGTCTTGGGAAGCATGGCTACACCTTC.

The rearrangement links TRBV3-1 to TRBJ1-1; D not resolved. This CDR3 has 14 amino acids. Trimming cost V 1 base and J 3 bases, with 9 bases left between them. The germline gives CDR1 LGHDT, CDR2 YNNKEL (reference sequence). The CDR3 is CASSQVPADTEAFF. The DNA for the CDR3 is TGTGCCAGCAGCCAAGTCCCAGCGGACACTGAAGCTTTCTTT. The whole variable domain, remainder taken from reference TRBV3-1 and TRBJ1-1, is DTAVSQTPKYLVTQMGNDKSIKCEQNLGHDTMYWYKQDSKKFLKIMFSYNNKELIINETVPNRFSPKSPDKAHLNLHINSLELGDSAVYFCASSQVPADTEAFFGQGTRLTVV.

The rearrangement links TRBV29-1 to TRBJ2-1; 9 nucleotides agree with TRBD2. The CDR3 runs to 17 residues. Looked up from germline, CDR1 is SQVTM and CDR2 is ANQGSEA. Losses at the gene ends were 3 bases for V and 4 bases for J; bases not matched to a gene: 13. The CDR3 nucleotides are TGCAGCGTTGACCTGGGGGGATTGACTAGCGGTTACAATGAGCAGTTCTTC. This codes for CSVDLGGLTSGYNEQFF.

This clonotype was detected a few times. The chain couples TRBV5-1 to TRBJ2-7; tentatively, D is TRBD1 (5 bases). CDR3 length equals 13 residues. Germline CDR1 is SGHRS and CDR2 is YFSETQ. V lost 0 bases and J 3 bases, leaving 7 bases between the germline ends. In DNA form, the CDR3 reads TGCGCCAGCAGCTTGGGGGGCGACTACGAGCAGTACTTC. Its protein product is CASSLGGDYEQYF.

J is TRBJ2-7 and V is TRBV9, with D unresolved. V shed 2 bases and J shed 4 bases, with 10 bases lying between them. The CDR3 spans 13 residues. Germline-derived CDR1 and CDR2 are SGDLS and YYNGEE. CDR3 coding DNA: TGTGCCAGCAGCGTCGGAGAGGCGTACGAGCAGTACTTC. Its translation: CASSVGEAYEQYF.

V usage is TRBV7-9 and J usage is TRBJ1-1; TRBD1 matches 8 bases. Germline assignment: CDR1 SEHNR and CDR2 FQNEAQ (reference sequence). The CDR3 has 14 amino acids. With V trimmed by 1 base and J by 9 bases, 7 bases remained unmatched. CDR3 sequence: CASSLESGGFQAFF. The CDR3, as DNA: TGTGCCAGCAGCTTAGAGTCAGGGGGCTTTCAAGCTTTCTTT.

The rearrangement uses TRBV6-5 and TRBJ2-3; D gene ambiguous. The CDR3 consists of 13 residues. Germline lookup yields CDR1 MNHEY and CDR2 SVGAGI. V gave up 0 bases and J gave up 8 bases, with 9 bases separating them. CDR3 DNA sequence: TGTGCCAGCAGTTACTCCAGTTCGGGTACGCAGTATTTT. It encodes CASSYSSSGTQYF.

The rearrangement uses TRBV18 and TRBJ1-4, with TRBD1 as a possible D gene (5 bases). This CDR3 is built from 16 residues. Trimming removed 6 bases at V and 0 bases at J, with 14 bases between. Per the germline V gene, CDR1 is KGHSH and CDR2 is LQKENI. The CDR3 protein is CASSPLGTATNEKLFF. As DNA, the CDR3 is TGTGCCAGCTCCCCGCTCGGGACTGCAACTAATGAAAAACTGTTTTTT.

The chain couples TRBV7-9 to TRBJ2-7; the D gene is possibly TRBD2 (6 bases). The CDR3 covers 15 residues. V was trimmed by 4 bases and J by 6 bases, leaving 19 bases between them. The germline gives CDR1 SEHNR, CDR2 FQNEAQ (reference sequence). The CDR3 DNA reads as TGTGCCAGCAGCTCCCCACTAGCCCGCATGGTCGAGCAGTACTTC. Protein: CASSSPLARMVEQYF. Using reference TRBV7-9 and TRBJ2-7 for the parts outside the CDR3, the full variable domain is DTGVSQNPRHKITKRGQNVTFRCDPISEHNRLYWYRQTLGQGPEFLTYFQNEAQLEKSRLLSDRFSAERPKGSFSTLEIQRTEQGDSAMYLCASSSPLARMVEQYFGPGTRLTVT.

This clonotype was seen only a few times. The chain employs TRBV12-3 or TRBV12-4 and TRBJ1-2; 8 nucleotides align to TRBD1. This CDR3 is built from 13 residues. The V gene end was trimmed by 6 bases and the J gene end by 2 bases; junction bases not matched to a gene: 2. This chain's CDR3 is CASSRQGNYGYTF. As DNA, the CDR3 is TGTGCCAGCAGCCGACAGGGGAACTATGGCTACACCTTC.

The chain uses TRBV7-9 and TRBJ1-1; the D gene is possibly TRBD1 (5 bases). Trimming stripped 6 bases from V and 5 bases from J, with 16 bases between. This CDR3 is 14 amino acids long. The germline CDR1 and CDR2 sequences are SEHNR and FQNEAQ (reference sequence). The DNA of the CDR3 is TGTGCCAGCAGAGGGGTACCAGTAGGTACTGAAGCTTTCTTT. Protein product: CASRGVPVGTEAFF.

This clonotype was detected only a few times. The genes are TRBV12-3 or TRBV12-4 and TRBJ2-3; D gene uncertain. V lost 6 bases, J lost 10 bases, and 14 bases lay in between. The length of the CDR3 is 12 residues. The CDR3 here is CASSPWEGSQYF. In nucleotides, the CDR3 is TGTGCCAGCAGCCCCTGGGAAGGTTCGCAGTATTTT.

V and J are TRBV29-1 and TRBJ1-2, with TRBD1 as a possible D gene (5 bases). Germline CDR1 is SQVTM and CDR2 is ANQGSEA. V lost 2 bases and J 6 bases, leaving 13 bases between the germline ends. CDR3 length equals 13 residues. The DNA for the CDR3 is TGCAGCGTTGAACCCAGGGTCGGCGATGGCTACACCTTC. As protein: CSVEPRVGDGYTF.

This clonotype came up a few times. V is TRBV24-1 and J is TRBJ2-7, with 7 bases fitting TRBD1. Trimming cost V 2 bases and J 6 bases; bases outside gene matches: 0. This CDR3 region has 12 residues. Germline values: CDR1 KGHDR, CDR2 SFDVKD. The chain's CDR3 is CATSDYRGEQYF. In DNA, the CDR3 is TGTGCCACCAGTGATTACAGGGGCGAGCAGTACTTC.

This sequence joins TRBV30 and TRBJ2-5; the D gene is possibly TRBD2 (7 bases). The germline gives CDR1 GTSNPN, CDR2 SVGIG (reference sequence). The CDR3 has 15 residues. V lost 5 bases and J lost 5, with 21 bases in between. In DNA, the CDR3 is TGTGCCTGGCGGACAGACGGGGGGTTGAGGGAGACCCAGTACTTC. It translates to CAWRTDGGLRETQYF.

The chain couples TRBV5-1 to TRBJ2-3, with D perhaps matching TRBD1 or TRBD2 (6 bases each). The CDR3 has 18 residues. The germline CDR1 and CDR2 sequences are SGHRS and YFSETQ. Deletions cut 2 bases from V and 0 bases from J, with 19 bases between. CDR3 DNA sequence: TGCGCCAGCAGCTTCAATCCGTGGGGGGCCGCAAGCACAGATACGCAGTATTTT. Protein: CASSFNPWGAASTDTQYF.

This clonotype was observed a few times. The chain recombines TRBV7-3 with TRBJ2-7; 7 nucleotides align to TRBD1. This CDR3 contains 16 residues. The V gene's germline CDR1 is SGHTA and CDR2 FQGTGA. V lost 5 bases, J lost 2 bases, and 12 bases stayed unmatched. CDR3 sequence reads: CASSPRTGGYPYEQYF. In nucleotides, the CDR3 is TGTGCCAGCAGCCCCCGGACAGGAGGTTATCCCTACGAGCAGTACTTC.

This clonotype was counted between two and nine times. The chain uses TRBV12-3 or TRBV12-4 and TRBJ2-4, with 8 bases fitting TRBD1. V lost 6 bases to trimming and J lost 0 bases; unmatched junction nucleotides: 10. The CDR3 covers 17 residues. CDR3 residues: CASSPGQGGVAKNIQYF. The DNA of the CDR3 is TGTGCCAGCAGCCCAGGACAGGGCGGGGTAGCCAAAAACATTCAGTACTTC.

The V call is TRBV7-8, the J call TRBJ2-3; 10 bases are shared with TRBD1. Trimming at V came to 1 base and at J to 2 bases, leaving 12 bases not matched to a gene. Germline V gene lookup returns CDR1 SGHVS and CDR2 FQNEAQ. This CDR3 is built from 19 residues. CDR3 sequence: CASSLVFRDRGTNTDTQYF. CDR3 coding DNA: TGTGCCAGCAGCTTAGTATTCCGGGACAGGGGAACTAACACAGATACGCAGTATTTT.

The chain couples TRBV6-5 to TRBJ1-2, with TRBD1 matching over 9 bases. Trimming cost V 6 bases and J 6 bases; bases outside gene matches: 5. The CDR3 contains 13 residues. From germline, CDR1 is MNHEY and CDR2 SVGAGI. The CDR3 loop is CASRRTGDHGYTF. In nucleotides, the CDR3 is TGTGCCAGCAGGAGGACAGGGGACCATGGCTACACCTTC.

This clonotype was seen a handful of times. CDR3 DNA sequence: TGTGCCAGCAGCCCGGCTAGCGGGGTCTCCCTCAGCACAGATACGCAGTATTTT. This codes for CASSPASGVSLSTDTQYF. V gene TRBV12-3 or TRBV12-4 combines with J gene TRBJ2-3, with TRBD2 matching over 9 bases. This CDR3 has 18 residues. Trimming at V came to 6 bases and at J to 0 bases, leaving 13 bases not matched to a gene.

This clonotype was observed a few times. V usage is TRBV4-1 and J usage is TRBJ1-1; no clear D. The CDR3 consists of 15 residues. The V and J ends lost 0 bases and 4 bases respectively, with 12 bases between them. Germline CDR1 and CDR2: MGHRA and YSYEKL. Here the CDR3 reads CASSQDLVGFTEAFF. CDR3 nucleotides: TGCGCCAGCAGCCAAGATCTTGTGGGGTTCACTGAAGCTTTCTTT.

This clonotype was seen a handful of times. V gene TRBV18 combines with J gene TRBJ2-5; D not certain. CDR3 length equals 13 residues. V dropped 2 bases and J dropped 5 bases, with 9 bases sitting between them. Germline V gene lookup returns CDR1 KGHSH and CDR2 LQKENI. In nucleotides, the CDR3 is TGTGCCAGCTCACCATCTATCAGGGAGACCCAGTACTTC. Amino acids: CASSPSIRETQYF.

The V gene is TRBV9, the J gene TRBJ2-2; 7 bases are shared with TRBD1. V shed 3 bases and J 1 base; nucleotides not matched to a gene: 6. Germline CDR1 SGDLS, CDR2 YYNGEE. The CDR3 totals 16 residues. CDR3 region: CASSAQGQLNTGELFF. The CDR3 nucleotides read TGTGCCAGCAGCGCGCAGGGACAGTTGAACACCGGGGAGCTGTTTTTT.

This clonotype was counted between two and nine times. The chain uses TRBV5-5 and TRBJ2-7; D is ambiguous. The ends were cut back, 1 base at V and 4 bases at J, with 15 bases in the middle. The germline CDR1 and CDR2 sequences are SGHKS and YYEKEE (reference sequence). The CDR3 is made up of 15 amino acids. DNA of the CDR3: TGTGCCAGCAGCTTGACGGTACGCTACTCATACGAGCAGTACTTC. The encoded protein is CASSLTVRYSYEQYF.

The V and J genes are TRBV5-1 and TRBJ1-5; D unclear. The germline gives CDR1 SGHRS, CDR2 YFSETQ. With 5 bases removed from V and 3 bases from J, the gap between germline ends came to 15 bases. The CDR3 length is 15 residues. CDR3 region: CASRGNMPLNQPQHF. The CDR3 DNA is TGCGCCAGCAGAGGAAACATGCCCCTCAATCAGCCCCAGCATTTT.

This clonotype was detected only a few times. The chain combines TRBV29-1 with TRBJ2-1; 10 bases align to TRBD2. Trimming took 3 bases from V and 3 from J; bases not matched to a gene: 2. This CDR3 is 14 amino acids long. CDR1 and CDR2 from the germline V gene are SQVTM and ANQGSEA. The chain's CDR3 is CSVDLAGGYNEQFF. Written as DNA, the CDR3 is TGCAGCGTTGACTTAGCGGGAGGCTACAATGAGCAGTTCTTC.

The genes are TRBV7-9 and TRBJ2-1; 7 positions agree with TRBD1. Germline CDR1 SEHNR, CDR2 FQNEAQ (reference sequence). The trim removed 5 bases at V and 0 bases at J, leaving 7 bases unmatched. This CDR3 has 16 amino acids. The DNA of the CDR3 is TGTGCCAGCAGCCCACGGACAGGCGTCTCCTACAATGAGCAGTTCTTC. Translating it yields CASSPRTGVSYNEQFF.

This clonotype was seen a few times. This chain links TRBV7-3 with TRBJ2-1; D is unresolved. The CDR3 runs to 14 residues. Germline V CDR1 and CDR2: SGHTA, FQGTGA. V lost 0 bases and J lost 8, with 11 bases in between. CDR3 loop: CASSLTGLFDEQFF. CDR3 coding DNA: TGTGCCAGCAGCTTAACAGGCCTTTTCGATGAGCAGTTCTTC.